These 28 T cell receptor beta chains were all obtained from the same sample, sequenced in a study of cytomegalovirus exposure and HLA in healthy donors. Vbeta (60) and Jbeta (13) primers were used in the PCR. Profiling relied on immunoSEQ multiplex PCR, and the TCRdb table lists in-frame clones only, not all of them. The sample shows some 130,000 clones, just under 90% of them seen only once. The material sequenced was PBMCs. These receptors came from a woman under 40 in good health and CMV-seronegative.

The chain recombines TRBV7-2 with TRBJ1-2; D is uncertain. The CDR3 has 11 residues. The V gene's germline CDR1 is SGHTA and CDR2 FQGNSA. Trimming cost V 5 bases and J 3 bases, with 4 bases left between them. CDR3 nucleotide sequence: TGTGCCAGCAGCCTTTACTATGGCTACACCTTC. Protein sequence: CASSLYYGYTF. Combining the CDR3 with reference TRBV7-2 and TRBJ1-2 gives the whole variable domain GAGVSQSPSNKVTEKGKDVELRCDPISGHTALYWYRQSLGQGLEFLIYFQGNSAPDKSGLPSDRFSAERTGGSVSTLTIQRTQQEDSAVYLCASSLYYGYTFGSGTRLTVV.

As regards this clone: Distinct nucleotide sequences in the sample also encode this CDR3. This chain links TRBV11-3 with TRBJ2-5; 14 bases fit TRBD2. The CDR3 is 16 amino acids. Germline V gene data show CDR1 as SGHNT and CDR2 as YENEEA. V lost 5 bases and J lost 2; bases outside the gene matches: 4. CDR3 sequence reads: CASSPGTSGGQETQYF. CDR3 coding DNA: TGTGCCAGCAGCCCAGGGACTAGCGGGGGTCAAGAGACCCAGTACTTC.

The CDR3 nucleotides are TGTGCCAGCAGACTGACAGGGGTGGGAATTCTGGACACTGAAGCTTTCTTT. It translates to CASRLTGVGILDTEAFF. The chain has TRBV28 and TRBJ1-1; 8 bases fit TRBD1. The germline gives CDR1 MDHEN, CDR2 SYDVKM. Trimming removed 6 bases from V and 3 bases from J; junction bases left unmatched: 15. CDR3 length: 17 residues. The full variable domain, its missing parts supplied by reference TRBV28 and TRBJ1-1, is DVKVTQSSRYLVKRTGEKVFLECVQDMDHENMFWYRQDPGLGLRLIYFSYDVKMKEKGDIPEGYSVSREKKERFSLILESASTNQTSMYLCASRLTGVGILDTEAFFGQGTRLTVV.

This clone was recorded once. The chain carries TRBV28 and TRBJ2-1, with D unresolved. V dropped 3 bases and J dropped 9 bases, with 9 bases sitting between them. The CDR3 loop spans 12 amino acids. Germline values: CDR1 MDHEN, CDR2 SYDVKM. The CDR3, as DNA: TGTGCCAGCAGTTTGACCCTAGGTGAGCAGTTCTTC. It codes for CASSLTLGEQFF.

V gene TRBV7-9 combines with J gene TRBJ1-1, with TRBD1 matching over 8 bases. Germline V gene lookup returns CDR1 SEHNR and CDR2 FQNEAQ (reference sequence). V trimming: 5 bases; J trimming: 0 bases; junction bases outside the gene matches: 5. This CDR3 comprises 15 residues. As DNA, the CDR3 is TGTGCCAGCAGCCCCTCGACAGGGGTGAACACTGAAGCTTTCTTT. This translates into CASSPSTGVNTEAFF.

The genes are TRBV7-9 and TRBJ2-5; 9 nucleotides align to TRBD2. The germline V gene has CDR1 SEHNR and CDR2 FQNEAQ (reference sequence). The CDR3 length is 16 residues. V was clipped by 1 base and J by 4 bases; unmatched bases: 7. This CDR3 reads CASSLGPSGITETQYF. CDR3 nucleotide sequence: TGTGCCAGCAGCTTAGGGCCTAGCGGGATCACAGAGACCCAGTACTTC.

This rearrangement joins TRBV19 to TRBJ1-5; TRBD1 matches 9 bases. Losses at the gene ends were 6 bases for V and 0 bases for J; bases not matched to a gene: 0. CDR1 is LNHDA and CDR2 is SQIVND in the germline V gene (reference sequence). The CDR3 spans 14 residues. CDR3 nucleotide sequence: TGTGCCAGTAGGGACAGGGGTAGCAATCAGCCCCAGCATTTT. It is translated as CASRDRGSNQPQHF.

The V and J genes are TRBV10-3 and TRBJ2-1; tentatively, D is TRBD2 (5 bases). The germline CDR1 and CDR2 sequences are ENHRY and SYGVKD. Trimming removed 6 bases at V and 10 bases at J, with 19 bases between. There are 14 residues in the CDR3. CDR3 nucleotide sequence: TGTGCCATCAGAGCCGGGATTGAGACCTACGAGCAGTTCTTC. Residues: CAIRAGIETYEQFF.

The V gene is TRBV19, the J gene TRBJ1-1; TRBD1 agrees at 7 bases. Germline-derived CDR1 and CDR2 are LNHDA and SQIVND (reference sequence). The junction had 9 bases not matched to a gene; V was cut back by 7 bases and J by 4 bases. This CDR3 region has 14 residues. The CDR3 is CASTPGGMSTEAFF. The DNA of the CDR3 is TGTGCCAGTACCCCAGGGGGTATGAGCACTGAAGCTTTCTTT.

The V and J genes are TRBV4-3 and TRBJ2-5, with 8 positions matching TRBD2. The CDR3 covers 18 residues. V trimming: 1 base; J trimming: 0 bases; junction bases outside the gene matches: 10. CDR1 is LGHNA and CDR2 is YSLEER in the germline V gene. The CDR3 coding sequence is TGCGCCAGCAGCCAAGGTAATAGCGGGGAAAGGTACCAAGAGACCCAGTACTTC. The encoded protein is CASSQGNSGERYQETQYF.

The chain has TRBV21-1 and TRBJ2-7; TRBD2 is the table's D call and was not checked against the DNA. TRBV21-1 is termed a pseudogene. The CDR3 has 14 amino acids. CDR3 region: CASKATPSAYEQYF. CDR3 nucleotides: TGTGCCAGCAAAGCAACCCCTAGCGCCTACGAGCAGTACTTC.

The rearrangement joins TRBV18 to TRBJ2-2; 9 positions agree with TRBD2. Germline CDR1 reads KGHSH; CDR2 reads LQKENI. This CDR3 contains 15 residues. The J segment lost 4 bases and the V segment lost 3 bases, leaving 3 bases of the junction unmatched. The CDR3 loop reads CASSPGTSSTGELFF. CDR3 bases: TGTGCCAGCTCACCCGGGACTAGCAGCACCGGGGAGCTGTTTTTT.

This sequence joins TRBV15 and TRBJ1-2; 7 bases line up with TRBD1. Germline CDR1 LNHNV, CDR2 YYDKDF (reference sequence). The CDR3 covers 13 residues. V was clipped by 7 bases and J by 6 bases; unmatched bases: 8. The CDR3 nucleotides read TGTGCCACCAAAATGGCAGGGGGGAATGGCTACACCTTC. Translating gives CATKMAGGNGYTF.

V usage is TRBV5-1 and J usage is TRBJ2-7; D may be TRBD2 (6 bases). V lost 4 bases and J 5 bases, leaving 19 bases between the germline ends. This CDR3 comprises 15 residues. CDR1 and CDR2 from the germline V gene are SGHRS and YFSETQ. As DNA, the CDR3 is TGCGCCAGCAGCCAAGGGACTTCCCGTCTCGACGAGCAGTACTTC. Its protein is CASSQGTSRLDEQYF.

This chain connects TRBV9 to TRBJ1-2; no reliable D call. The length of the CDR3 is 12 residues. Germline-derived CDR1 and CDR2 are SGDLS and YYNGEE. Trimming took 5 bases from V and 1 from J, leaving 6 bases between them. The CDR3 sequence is CASRDINYGYTF. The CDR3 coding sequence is TGTGCCAGCAGAGACATTAACTATGGCTACACCTTC. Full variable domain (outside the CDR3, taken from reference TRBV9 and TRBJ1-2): DSGVTQTPKHLITATGQRVTLRCSPRSGDLSVYWYQQSLDQGLQFLIQYYNGEERAKGNILERFSAQQFPDLHSELNLSSLELGDSALYFCASRDINYGYTFGSGTRLTVV.

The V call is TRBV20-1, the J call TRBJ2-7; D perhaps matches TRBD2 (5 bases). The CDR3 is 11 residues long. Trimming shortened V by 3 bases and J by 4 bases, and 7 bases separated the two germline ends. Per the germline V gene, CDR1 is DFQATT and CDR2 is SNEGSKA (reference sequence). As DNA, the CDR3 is TGCAGTGCTAGTCGGACTTACGAGCAGTACTTC. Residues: CSASRTYEQYF.

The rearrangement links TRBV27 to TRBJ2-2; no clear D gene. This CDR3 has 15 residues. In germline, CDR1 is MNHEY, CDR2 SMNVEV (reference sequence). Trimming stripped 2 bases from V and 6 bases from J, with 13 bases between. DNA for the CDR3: TGTGCCAGCAGTTTAAGCAGGTCCTTTCCCGGGGAGCTGTTTTTT. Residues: CASSLSRSFPGELFF.

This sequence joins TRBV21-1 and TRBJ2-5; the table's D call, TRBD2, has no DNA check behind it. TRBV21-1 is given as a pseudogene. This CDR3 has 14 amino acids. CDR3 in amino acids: CASTRTGVEETQYF. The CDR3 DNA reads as TGTGCCTCAACGCGTACCGGGGTCGAAGAGACCCAGTACTTC.

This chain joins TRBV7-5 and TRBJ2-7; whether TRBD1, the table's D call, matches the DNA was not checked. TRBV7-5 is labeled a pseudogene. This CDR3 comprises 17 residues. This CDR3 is CARSLERRDRGAYEQYF. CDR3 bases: TGTGCCAGAAGCTTAGAACGTCGGGACAGGGGAGCCTACGAGCAGTACTTC.

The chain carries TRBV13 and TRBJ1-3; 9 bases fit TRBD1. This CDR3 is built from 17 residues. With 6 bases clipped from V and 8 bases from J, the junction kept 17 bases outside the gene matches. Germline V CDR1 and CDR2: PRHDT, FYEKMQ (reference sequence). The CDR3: CASRQAGTGPYLDTIYF. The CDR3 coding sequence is TGTGCCAGCAGACAAGCCGGGACAGGGCCGTATTTGGACACCATATATTTT.

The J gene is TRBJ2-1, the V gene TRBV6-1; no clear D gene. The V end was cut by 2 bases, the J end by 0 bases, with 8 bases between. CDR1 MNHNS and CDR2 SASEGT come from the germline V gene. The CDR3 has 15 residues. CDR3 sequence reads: CASSEFTNSYNEQFF. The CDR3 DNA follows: TGTGCCAGCAGTGAATTCACAAACTCCTACAATGAGCAGTTCTTC.

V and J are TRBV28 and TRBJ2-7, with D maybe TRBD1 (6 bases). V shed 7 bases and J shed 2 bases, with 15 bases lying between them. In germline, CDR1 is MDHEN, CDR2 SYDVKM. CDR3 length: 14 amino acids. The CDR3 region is CASIPGQPPYEQYF. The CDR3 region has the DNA TGTGCCAGCATACCTGGACAGCCGCCCTACGAGCAGTACTTC.

Here the CDR3 reads CASRKGDTSYNEQFF. The DNA of the CDR3 is TGTGCCAGCAGGAAAGGGGACACCTCCTACAATGAGCAGTTCTTC. This chain connects TRBV2 to TRBJ2-1, with a possible D match to TRBD1 (6 bases). This CDR3 spans 15 amino acids. The germline CDR1 and CDR2 sequences are SNHLY and FYNNEI. Trimming cost V 6 bases and J 0 bases, with 12 bases left between them.

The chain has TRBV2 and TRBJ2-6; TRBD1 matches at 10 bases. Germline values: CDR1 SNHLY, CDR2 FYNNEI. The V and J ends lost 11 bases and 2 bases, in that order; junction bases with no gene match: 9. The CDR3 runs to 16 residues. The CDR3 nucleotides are TGTGCCGGACAGCGACAGGGGGCGCCTGGGGCCAACGTCCTGACTTTC. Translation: CAGQRQGAPGANVLTF.

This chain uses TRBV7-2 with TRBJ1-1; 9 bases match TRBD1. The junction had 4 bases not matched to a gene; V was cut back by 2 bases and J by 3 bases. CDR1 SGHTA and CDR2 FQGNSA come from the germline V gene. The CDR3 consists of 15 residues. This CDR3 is CASSLRGQGHTEAFF. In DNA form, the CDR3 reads TGTGCCAGCAGCTTACGGGGACAGGGCCACACTGAAGCTTTCTTT. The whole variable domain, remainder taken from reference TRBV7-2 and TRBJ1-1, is GAGVSQSPSNKVTEKGKDVELRCDPISGHTALYWYRQSLGQGLEFLIYFQGNSAPDKSGLPSDRFSAERTGGSVSTLTIQRTQQEDSAVYLCASSLRGQGHTEAFFGQGTRLTVV.

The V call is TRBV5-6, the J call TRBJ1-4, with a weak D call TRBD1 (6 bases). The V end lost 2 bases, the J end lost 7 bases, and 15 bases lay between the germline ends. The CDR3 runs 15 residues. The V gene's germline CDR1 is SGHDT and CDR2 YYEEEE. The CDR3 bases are TGTGCCAGCAGCTTCACCGGACAGAGGATTGAAAAACTGTTTTTT. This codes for CASSFTGQRIEKLFF. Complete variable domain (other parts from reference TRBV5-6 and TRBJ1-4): DAGVTQSPTHLIKTRGQQVTLRCSPKSGHDTVSWYQQALGQGPQFIFQYYEEEERQRGNFPDRFSGHQFPNYSSELNVNALLLGDSALYLCASSFTGQRIEKLFFGSGTQLSVL.

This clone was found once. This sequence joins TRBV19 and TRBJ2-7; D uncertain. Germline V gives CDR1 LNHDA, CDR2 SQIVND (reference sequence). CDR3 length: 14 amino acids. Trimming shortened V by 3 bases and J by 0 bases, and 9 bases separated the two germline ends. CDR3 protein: CASSIRVRSYEQYF. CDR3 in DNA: TGTGCCAGTAGTATCCGGGTACGCTCCTACGAGCAGTACTTC.

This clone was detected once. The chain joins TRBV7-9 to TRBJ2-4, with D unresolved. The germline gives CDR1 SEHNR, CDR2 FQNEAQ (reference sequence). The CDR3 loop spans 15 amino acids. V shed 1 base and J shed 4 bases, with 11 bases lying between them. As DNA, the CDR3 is TGTGCCAGCAGCTTAGGACGGGTATTTAAAAACATTCAGTACTTC. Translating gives CASSLGRVFKNIQYF.